Below are 11 T cell receptor beta chains sequenced from a single sample in a study of blood T cell repertoires in COVID-19 (TCRdb year 2020). To prepare the library, the immunoSEQ multiplex PCR assay was applied. Held by TCRdb, this immuneACCESS table contains in-frame sequences only and omits some clones. Under half of the omission traces to an unresolved V gene where checked; the cause of the rest is unknown. The sample profile shows around 300,000 clones; over 75% of them were found once. About 5% of the sample is in the top ten clones. The specimen sequenced was PBMCs or T cells enriched from blood (not recorded which). The receptor source for this set is a man aged 25 to 40 who had recovered from COVID-19.

V is TRBV9 and J is TRBJ2-1; 8 nucleotides line up with TRBD1. The CDR3 is 15 residues long. Germline V CDR1 and CDR2: SGDLS, YYNGEE. Trimming took 5 bases from V and 9 from J; bases not matched to a gene: 13. This chain's CDR3 is CASSPGGSDTGEQFF. CDR3 nucleotide sequence: TGTGCCAGCAGTCCAGGGGGCTCTGATACTGGTGAGCAGTTCTTC.

The chain employs TRBV7-9 and TRBJ2-7, with D hard to call. CDR1 and CDR2 (germline): SEHNR, FQNEAQ (reference sequence). Deletions cut 2 bases from V and 3 bases from J, with 5 bases between. The CDR3 runs 12 residues. The CDR3 DNA sequence: TGTGCCAGCAGCTTAAATCGCTACGAGCAGTACTTC. Translation: CASSLNRYEQYF.

This chain uses TRBV7-9 with TRBJ2-3; 8 bases are shared with TRBD2. The CDR3 runs 16 residues. J lost 1 base, V lost 1 base, and 4 bases had no gene match. Germline V lookup: CDR1 SEHNR, CDR2 FQNEAQ (reference sequence). In DNA, the CDR3 is TGTGCCAGCAGCTTAGACGGGGGGGTCCGCACAGATACGCAGTATTTT. It codes for CASSLDGGVRTDTQYF. Using reference TRBV7-9 and TRBJ2-3 for the parts outside the CDR3, the full variable domain is DTGVSQNPRHKITKRGQNVTFRCDPISEHNRLYWYRQTLGQGPEFLTYFQNEAQLEKSRLLSDRFSAERPKGSFSTLEIQRTEQGDSAMYLCASSLDGGVRTDTQYFGPGTRLTVL.

The J gene is TRBJ2-2, the V gene TRBV7-8, with 7 bases matching TRBD1. The CDR3 covers 15 residues. The junction had 8 bases not matched to a gene; V was cut back by 4 bases and J by 6 bases. Germline CDR1 reads SGHVS; CDR2 reads FQNEAQ. CDR3 DNA: TGTGCCAGCAGCTCCGTTGGGACAGTCCCCGGGGAGCTGTTTTTT. Amino acids: CASSSVGTVPGELFF. Supplemented by reference TRBV7-8 and TRBJ2-2, the full variable domain reads GAGVSQSPRYKVAKRGQDVALRCDPISGHVSLFWYQQALGQGPEFLTYFQNEAQLDKSGLPSDRFFAERPEGSVSTLKIQRTQQEDSAVYLCASSSVGTVPGELFFGEGSRLTVL.

The genes are TRBV7-8 and TRBJ2-2; 12 bases match TRBD1. The germline V gene has CDR1 SGHVS and CDR2 FQNEAQ. The CDR3 sequence is 16 residues long. J lost 5 bases, V lost 5 bases, and 6 bases had no gene match. The CDR3 protein is CASSSPGQGATGELFF. Written as DNA, the CDR3 is TGTGCCAGCAGCAGCCCGGGACAGGGGGCTACCGGGGAGCTGTTTTTT.

The chain joins TRBV27 to TRBJ2-7; D may be TRBD1 (5 bases). The CDR3 covers 13 residues. V shed 3 bases and J shed 4 bases, with 10 bases lying between them. Germline assignment: CDR1 MNHEY and CDR2 SMNVEV (reference sequence). The chain's CDR3 is CASSFGRVYEQYF. The CDR3 DNA reads TGTGCCAGCAGTTTTGGCAGGGTATACGAGCAGTACTTC.

The rearrangement links TRBV18 to TRBJ2-1; 7 bases are a match to TRBD1. Losses at the gene ends were 0 bases for V and 1 base for J; bases not matched to a gene: 3. This CDR3 has 16 amino acids. The V gene's germline CDR1 is KGHSH and CDR2 LQKENI. The CDR3 DNA is TGTGCCAGCTCACCACCTGGGACAGCTTCCTACAATGAGCAGTTCTTC. Its protein product is CASSPPGTASYNEQFF.

This chain uses TRBV28 with TRBJ2-7; 8 bases agree with TRBD1. The CDR3 totals 16 residues. The germline V gene has CDR1 MDHEN and CDR2 SYDVKM. Trimming took 5 bases from V and 1 from J; bases not matched to a gene: 10. The CDR3 nucleotides are TGTGCCAGCAGTGCATCCCCCGGGACAGGATCCTACGAGCAGTACTTC. This translates into CASSASPGTGSYEQYF.

This clone was counted only a few times. J is TRBJ1-5 and V is TRBV11-2, with D unclear. Trimming took 1 base from V and 7 from J, leaving 11 bases between them. Looked up from germline, CDR1 is SGHAT and CDR2 is FQNNGV. The CDR3 extends over 14 amino acids. The CDR3 nucleotides are TGTGCCAGCAGCTTAGCTTTAGCGGAACAGCCCCAGCATTTT. Amino acid sequence: CASSLALAEQPQHF.

The chain has TRBV6-5 and TRBJ2-1, with 7 bases matching TRBD2. Germline values: CDR1 MNHEY, CDR2 SVGAGI. The CDR3 consists of 15 residues. Trimming took 5 bases from V and 5 from J; bases not matched to a gene: 9. The CDR3 protein is CASSHGLAADNEQFF. The CDR3 bases are TGTGCCAGCAGTCACGGGCTAGCGGCAGACAATGAGCAGTTCTTC.

Of note for this clone: At one boundary the junction diverges from the germline segment, which might be a read error. This chain joins TRBV7-6 and TRBJ2-1; a possible D gene is TRBD1 (7 bases). Germline V gives CDR1 SGHVS, CDR2 FNYEAQ. The CDR3 spans 15 residues. The CDR3, as DNA: TGTGCCAGCAGCTTAGAGGGGGGAGAGGGGGCCCAATCGATCTTC. Protein: CASSLEGGEGAQSIF.